The 15 T cell receptor beta chains below come from one sample, sequenced in a study of blood T cell repertoires in COVID-19. Profiling relied on immunoSEQ multiplex PCR, and the TCRdb table lists in-frame clones only, not all of them. The data contain about 120,000 clones, 85% to 90% of them singletons. Sequencing was carried out using peripheral blood. These receptor sequences come from a man aged 55 to 70 with acute or convalescent COVID-19.

This clone was detected once. The CDR3 loop is CASSFPPRGTISYEQYF. The DNA of the CDR3 is TGTGCCAGCAGTTTCCCCCCTCGGGGGACGATTTCCTACGAGCAGTACTTC. The rearrangement joins TRBV28 to TRBJ2-7; tentative D call: TRBD2 (6 bases). Per the germline V gene, CDR1 is MDHEN and CDR2 is SYDVKM. The V end was cut by 3 bases, the J end by 1 base, with 19 bases between. CDR3 size: 17 residues.

The chain couples TRBV4-3 to TRBJ2-2, with 8 bases lining up with TRBD1. CDR1 is LGHNA and CDR2 is YSLEER in the germline V gene. V trimming: 0 bases; J trimming: 9 bases; junction bases outside the gene matches: 3. The CDR3 has 14 residues. This CDR3 is CASSQDRTGRELFF. The CDR3 bases are TGCGCCAGCAGCCAAGATCGGACAGGGAGGGAGCTGTTTTTT.

This clone was detected only a few times. The CDR3 DNA reads TGTGCCAGCGGGCTTGGCAATCAGCCCCAGCATTTT. Translated: CASGLGNQPQHF. This chain uses TRBV6-5 with TRBJ1-5; D is undetermined. CDR3 length: 12 residues. V dropped 8 bases and J dropped 2 bases, with 7 bases sitting between them. CDR1 and CDR2 from the germline V gene are MNHEY and SVGAGI.

The CDR3 DNA reads TGTGCCAGCAGCCCGGCGGACAGCTCTTCTGGCTACACCTTC. Encoded protein: CASSPADSSSGYTF. The chain uses TRBV7-2 and TRBJ1-2, with a weak D call TRBD1 (6 bases). With 5 bases removed from V and 7 bases from J, the gap between germline ends came to 17 bases. Germline V CDR1 and CDR2: SGHTA, FQGNSA. CDR3 length equals 14 residues.

The rearrangement uses TRBV11-2 and TRBJ2-2; D perhaps matches TRBD2 (6 bases). Deletions cut 1 base from V and 3 bases from J, with 9 bases between. The CDR3 extends over 15 amino acids. CDR1 is SGHAT and CDR2 is FQNNGV in the germline V gene. The CDR3 DNA sequence: TGTGCCAGCAGCTTAGCGGGAGCGGACACCGGGGAGCTGTTTTTT. It is translated as CASSLAGADTGELFF.

This chain uses TRBV5-4 with TRBJ2-5; D is ambiguous. In germline, CDR1 is SGHNT, CDR2 YYREEE (reference sequence). The CDR3 extends over 13 amino acids. Deletions cut 0 bases from V and 3 bases from J, with 6 bases between. The CDR3 loop reads CASSLELEETQYF. The CDR3 nucleotides read TGTGCCAGCAGCTTGGAGCTAGAAGAGACCCAGTACTTC.

The V gene is TRBV9, the J gene TRBJ2-1; TRBD1 agrees at 8 bases. The germline gives CDR1 SGDLS, CDR2 YYNGEE. With V trimmed by 6 bases and J by 7 bases, 12 bases remained unmatched. The CDR3 is made up of 15 amino acids. The CDR3 region has the DNA TGTGCCAGCACCACCGGCAGGGGGCTTATGAATGAGCAGTTCTTC. Its translation is CASTTGRGLMNEQFF.

The rearrangement uses TRBV12-3 or TRBV12-4 and TRBJ2-7, with 9 bases that match TRBD2. Trimming cost V 6 bases and J 7 bases; bases outside gene matches: 7. The length of the CDR3 is 13 residues. The CDR3 DNA sequence: TGTGCCAGCAGCTTTAGCGGGAGTGGAGAGCAGTACTTC. It specifies CASSFSGSGEQYF.

This clone was observed once. The CDR3 sequence: CASSQDQGGTQYF. The CDR3 DNA follows: TGTGCCAGCAGCCAAGACCAGGGCGGGACCCAGTACTTC. The chain joins TRBV3-1 (or the pseudogene TRBV3-2) to TRBJ2-5; tentatively, D is TRBD1 (5 bases). The CDR3 sequence is 13 residues long. Germline CDR1 is LGHDT and CDR2 is YNNKEL (reference sequence). With 0 bases removed from V and 7 bases from J, the gap between germline ends came to 9 bases.

The rearrangement joins TRBV6-5 to TRBJ2-1; D call uncertain. With 2 bases removed from V and 7 bases from J, the gap between germline ends came to 15 bases. The germline gives CDR1 MNHEY, CDR2 SVGAGI. The CDR3 extends over 15 amino acids. This chain's CDR3 is CASSYMSLARNEQFF. The DNA for the CDR3 is TGTGCCAGCAGTTACATGAGTCTCGCCCGAAATGAGCAGTTCTTC.

The sample holds many counts of this clone. The V call is TRBV5-1, the J call TRBJ1-1, with a weak D call TRBD1 (6 bases). V was pared by 2 bases and J by 5 bases, with 13 bases between. The germline V gene encodes CDR1 SGHRS and CDR2 YFSETQ. The CDR3 loop spans 14 amino acids. The CDR3 protein is CASSFGQGYTEAFF. CDR3 sequence (DNA): TGCGCCAGCAGCTTCGGTCAGGGGTATACTGAAGCTTTCTTT. The full variable domain, rest sourced from reference TRBV5-1 and TRBJ1-1, is KAGVTQTPRYLIKTRGQQVTLSCSPISGHRSVSWYQQTPGQGLQFLFEYFSETQRNKGNFPGRFSGRQFSNSRSEMNVSTLELGDSALYLCASSFGQGYTEAFFGQGTRLTVV.

The chain couples TRBV28 to TRBJ2-2; 7 bases map to TRBD2. The V gene's germline CDR1 is MDHEN and CDR2 SYDVKM. With 6 bases clipped from V and 6 bases from J, the junction kept 7 bases outside the gene matches. This CDR3 region has 14 residues. The CDR3 region has the DNA TGTGCCAGCAGACAGGCGGGAGTAGCCGGGGAGCTGTTTTTT. Protein product: CASRQAGVAGELFF.

The gene calls are TRBV6-5 and TRBJ2-2; 8 nucleotides line up with TRBD1. Germline CDR1 and CDR2: MNHEY and SVGAGI. The CDR3 runs to 14 residues. The trim removed 2 bases at V and 5 bases at J, leaving 1 base unmatched. This CDR3 is CASSYDRGTGELFF. In DNA, the CDR3 is TGTGCCAGCAGTTACGACAGGGGTACCGGGGAGCTGTTTTTT.

The V and J genes are TRBV12-3 or TRBV12-4 and TRBJ1-2; D ambiguous. The CDR3 extends over 12 amino acids. V lost 6 bases, J lost 10 bases, and 15 bases lay in between. CDR3 bases: TGTGCCAGCAGCTACCGCGGGTTTGCCTACACCTTC. Translation: CASSYRGFAYTF.

This clone came up a few times. The genes are TRBV12-3 or TRBV12-4 and TRBJ2-1, with a possible D match to TRBD2 (5 bases). The CDR3 spans 12 residues. Trimming removed 3 bases at V and 7 bases at J, with 7 bases between. CDR3 amino acids: CASSFRGNEQFF. In nucleotides, the CDR3 is TGTGCCAGCAGTTTCCGAGGGAATGAGCAGTTCTTC.